This TCR beta chain was sequenced in a study of CD8+CD57+ T cells in acquired aplastic anemia. Study results and limitations: Patients and controls had CD8+ Simpson's diversity values that were not significantly distinct.

Genomic DNA served as template for TCR beta VDJ and CDR3 profiling. TCRdb ran MiXCR on the reads and lists one entry per CDR3 protein. The sample shows 150,000 to 200,000 distinct CDR3 sequences, less than 60% of them seen only once. Whoever was chosen for sequencing had shown CD8+CD57+ cell expansion by flow cytometry. The diagnosis in all patients was severe acquired aplastic anemia. The blood sampling took place in patients who had so far received no therapy. A remark on this clonotype: Its antigen is undetermined.

V was clipped by 5 bases and J by 7 bases; unmatched bases: 12. Per the germline V gene, CDR1 is DFQATT and CDR2 is SNEGSKA (reference sequence). CDR3 length: 16 residues. The receptor was derived from a human donor with aplastic anemia. The chain recombines TRBV20-1 with TRBJ1-6, with 9 bases aligning to TRBD1. What was sequenced was sorted CD4+, CD8+, or CD8+CD57+ T cells (not recorded which) from PBMCs. CDR3 loop: CSAHHRGQGENSPLHF. The CDR3 bases are TGCAGTGCTCACCATCGGGGACAGGGCGAAAATTCACCCCTCCACTTT.